This T cell receptor beta chain was identified during a study of neurological immune-mediated disorders (dated by TCRdb to between 2018 and 2021). Study-wide context: Using UMI-based sequencing, the study compared peripheral blood TCR-beta repertoires from patients with HTLV-I-associated myelopathy (HAM/TSP), patients with multiple sclerosis, and healthy controls. Alongside PBMC samples, the set of some 98 TCR-beta libraries contained longitudinal samples, technical triplicates, and paired CD4+ and CD8+ T-cell subsets that had been sorted. Longitudinal HAM/TSP donors and healthy donors each had 3 time-points at intervals of about 3-40 months. Of the 60 to 70 subjects in the cohort, some 15 were HAM/TSP patients, around 35 were multiple sclerosis patients, and some 20 were healthy controls.

To synthesize cDNA, template-switch 5'RACE was performed with a primer carrying a 10-nucleotide random unique molecular identifier so that each TCR transcript was tagged. Over 190 million TCR-beta sequences, covering 15-18 subjects, were produced in each sequencing run. The RNeasy kit was used for extraction of total RNA. Using the KAPA Real-time Library Amplification kit, TCR-beta VDJ regions were amplified with primers for the TCR constant region and the 5'RACE anchor. Sample indexes and Illumina adaptors were added in a first PCR, after which library yield was increased in a second PCR. After purification with Ampure beads, the TCR product of roughly 650 bp was size-selected on a 2% E-gel SizeSelection system. Before pooling, library quality was checked on a Bioanalyzer, concentration was measured with Qubit, and libraries were quantified with the Kapa Library Quantification kit. Paired-end 2 x 150 bp sequencing of the libraries was performed on an Illumina HiSeq 2500. To increase sequence diversity, roughly 24-32% phiX was spiked into each library pool. The study's own analysis went as follows. Quality-filtered reads were processed with the UMI-based MiGEC pipeline, which removed over 80% of raw TCR sequences during error correction. IMGT germline references were used for alignment of VDJ genes, and clonotypes were defined by a unique CDR3 amino acid sequence together with V-J genes. Clonal expansion, Shannon diversity and CDR3 relatedness were evaluated with VDJtools (CalcPairwiseDistances, ClusterSamples), while phylogenetic trees were built in CLCbio workbench. A clone was classed as expanded if it had 8 or more unique UMIs, a cutoff based on coefficient-of-variation modelling across technical triplicates. TCRdb reworked the public reads: Q25 trimming with fastp, MiXCR clone assembly, productive beta chains retained. Every distinct CDR3 protein forms one entry, paired with its most common genes and DNA. The V and J calls, along with clone size, are taken from TCRdb and not from the paper's own processing. Within this sample are around 71,000 distinct CDR3 sequences, with around 13% of them counted one time only. The top ten constitute under 5.5% of the sample.

This clonotype has just a few counts. Its antigen is still unknown. No base-level quality is on record; no much larger clone is a single base apart. Findings and caveats that apply to the study as a whole: TCR clonal expansion was highest in HAM/TSP patients and lowest in MS patients, with MS patients falling below even healthy controls. No identical CDR3 amino acid sequences were shared among expanded clones across subjects, suggesting private TCR-beta repertoires in all groups.

Reading the germline V gene gives CDR1 SNHLY and CDR2 FYNNEI. Trimming at the junction amounts to 3 bases on V and 1 base on J, and the germline ends lie 6 bases apart. Spanning cysteine to phenylalanine, the CDR3 consists of 14 amino acids. Only the CDR3 DNA stays, 42 bases, in frame from base 1. Sample time point, as interpreted from the label and publication: longitudinal time-point 1 (baseline). For the unsorted PBMC libraries, 2 million PBMCs were stored in RNAlater at -80 degrees C until RNA extraction and were used to generate the libraries. PBMCs were separated from peripheral blood using Ficoll-Hypaque density gradient centrifugation and then cryopreserved in liquid nitrogen.

The sequence came from a female donor with HTLV-1-associated myelopathy (HAM/TSP). The chain was built from TRBV2 and TRBJ2-2; the D gene is unclear. Sequenced: PBMCs. In nucleotides, the sequence is TGTGCCAGCAGTGAGATGGGGAACACCGGGGAGCTGTTTTTT. It codes for CASSEMGNTGELFF.